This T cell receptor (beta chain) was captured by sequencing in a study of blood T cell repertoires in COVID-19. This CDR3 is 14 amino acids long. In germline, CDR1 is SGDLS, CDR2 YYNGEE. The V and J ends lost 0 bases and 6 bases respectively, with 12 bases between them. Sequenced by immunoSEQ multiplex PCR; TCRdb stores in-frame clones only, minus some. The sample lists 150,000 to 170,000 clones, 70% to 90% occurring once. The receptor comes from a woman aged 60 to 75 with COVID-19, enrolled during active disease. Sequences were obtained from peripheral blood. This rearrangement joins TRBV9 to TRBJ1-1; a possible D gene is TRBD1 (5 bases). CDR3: CASSVDGAHPEAFF. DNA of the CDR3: TGTGCCAGCAGCGTAGATGGGGCGCATCCTGAAGCTTTCTTT. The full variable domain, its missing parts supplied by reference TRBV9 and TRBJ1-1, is DSGVTQTPKHLITATGQRVTLRCSPRSGDLSVYWYQQSLDQGLQFLIQYYNGEERAKGNILERFSAQQFPDLHSELNLSSLELGDSALYFCASSVDGAHPEAFFGQGTRLTVV.